This TCR beta chain was recovered during a study of cytomegalovirus exposure and HLA in healthy donors. General observations from the study: Overall, approximately 150 TCR beta chains were annotated as cytomegalovirus-associated. An observed cluster of highly shared sequence variants was recorded as a likely sequencing artifact.

V was clipped by 0 bases and J by 7 bases; unmatched bases: 8. The CDR3 has 15 residues. Per germline, CDR1 MNHEY and CDR2 SVGAGI. This clone was detected a few times. Antigen specificity is unknown. The PCR contained 60 Vbeta and 13 Jbeta primers. Clones were read by immunoSEQ multiplex PCR, and TCRdb kept only the in-frame ones, dropping some. The sample holds approximately 92,000 clones, 80% to 85% seen once. This clonotype was obtained from a woman in her 70s in good health and CMV-seropositive. The chain couples TRBV6-5 to TRBJ2-7, with 8 nucleotides matching TRBD2. The material sequenced was PBMCs. CDR3 amino acids: CASSYSPAGVGEQYF. CDR3 DNA sequence: TGTGCCAGCAGTTACTCCCCAGCGGGAGTTGGAGAGCAGTACTTC.